The 21 T cell receptor beta chains below all came from one sample that was sequenced in a study of T cell repertoires in cytomegalovirus infection. These receptors lack a known antigen. TCRdb independently ran MiXCR on the reads; one entry per CDR3 protein. The table has about 830,000 distinct CDR3 sequences, less than 35% seen once. Material: cultured CD8+ T cells from PBMCs, obtained from culture after CMV antigen stimulation. Every receptor here comes from a human donor in good health (CMV status not recorded). Some clones in this sample may be carry-over from other donors' samples.

The chain uses TRBV15 and TRBJ2-5, with D unresolved. The V and J ends lost 0 bases and 5 bases respectively, with 4 bases between them. The V gene's germline CDR1 is LNHNV and CDR2 YYDKDF (reference sequence). The CDR3 sequence is 12 residues long. CDR3: CATSRDIETQYF. CDR3 sequence (DNA): TGTGCCACCAGCAGAGATATCGAGACCCAGTACTTC.

This clonotype came up a few times. V usage is TRBV12-3 or TRBV12-4 and J usage is TRBJ2-5; 7 nucleotides match TRBD1. The CDR3 runs to 15 residues. J was trimmed by 2 bases and V by 6 bases; bases with no gene match: 9. DNA for the CDR3: TGTGCCAGCAGGAGACAGGGTGCGCCGCAAGAGACCCAGTACTTC. It encodes CASRRQGAPQETQYF.

The chain carries TRBV12-5 and TRBJ1-2; D gene unclear. V was clipped by 1 base and J by 0 bases, with 21 bases between them. CDR3 length: 19 residues. Germline V gene data show CDR1 as LGHNT and CDR2 as FRNRAP. CDR3 DNA: TGTGCTAGTGGTTTGGGGATTGGGTCCAACGTGATTCCTAACTATGGCTACACCTTC. It translates to CASGLGIGSNVIPNYGYTF.

The V and J genes are TRBV2 and TRBJ2-3; 9 bases match TRBD2. Germline CDR1 SNHLY, CDR2 FYNNEI. There are 16 residues in the CDR3. The junction had 7 bases not matched to a gene; V was cut back by 0 bases and J by 6 bases. CDR3 in amino acids: CASSEALAGGMDTQYF. CDR3 nucleotides: TGTGCCAGCAGTGAAGCGCTTGCGGGGGGGATGGATACGCAGTATTTT.

This clonotype was seen a few times. The rearrangement links TRBV12-3 or TRBV12-4 to TRBJ1-1; TRBD1 matches at 7 bases. This CDR3 is 14 amino acids long. The junction had 3 bases not matched to a gene; V was cut back by 5 bases and J by 0 bases. This chain's CDR3 is CASSTTGMNTEAFF. The CDR3 region has the DNA TGTGCCAGCAGTACGACAGGGATGAACACTGAAGCTTTCTTT.

In this sample, this clonotype turned up many times. The V gene is TRBV12-3 or TRBV12-4, the J gene TRBJ1-1; 7 nucleotides line up with TRBD1. V dropped 3 bases and J dropped 6; count of bases not matched to a gene: 7. The CDR3 is made up of 14 amino acids. The DNA for the CDR3 is TGTGCCAGCAGTTTTGGAGGGGGCGGATCTGAAGCTTTCTTT. Its protein product is CASSFGGGGSEAFF.

Many counts were recorded for this clonotype. The chain uses TRBV10-3 and TRBJ1-3; TRBD1 matches 7 bases. V lost 0 bases, J lost 1 base, and 9 bases stayed unmatched. CDR3 size: 18 residues. Germline CDR1 and CDR2: ENHRY and SYGVKD. CDR3 DNA: TGTGCCATCAGTGAGTCGTTTCAAGGGGGCGCGTCTGGAAACACCATATATTTT. Its protein is CAISESFQGGASGNTIYF.

This clonotype has at least ten counts. This chain links TRBV12-3 or TRBV12-4 with TRBJ2-3; the D is unclear. The V end lost 8 bases, the J end lost 2 bases, and 11 bases lay between the germline ends. This CDR3 contains 13 residues. The CDR3 protein is CASDGDFTDTQYF. The CDR3 nucleotides read TGTGCCAGCGACGGAGATTTCACAGATACGCAGTATTTT.

V and J are TRBV7-2 and TRBJ2-1; no clear D. This CDR3 region has 15 residues. Germline V gene sequence: CDR1 SGHTA, CDR2 FQGNSA. V lost 5 bases and J lost 3, with 14 bases in between. Here the CDR3 DNA reads TGTGCCAGCAGCATTAGCCGGCAGAACTACAATGAGCAGTTCTTC. Translating gives CASSISRQNYNEQFF. Full variable domain (outside the CDR3, taken from reference TRBV7-2 and TRBJ2-1): GAGVSQSPSNKVTEKGKDVELRCDPISGHTALYWYRQSLGQGLEFLIYFQGNSAPDKSGLPSDRFSAERTGGSVSTLTIQRTQQEDSAVYLCASSISRQNYNEQFFGPGTRLTVL.

This clonotype has a handful of counts. The chain joins TRBV24-1 to TRBJ2-1, with TRBD1 identical over 7 bases. From germline, CDR1 is KGHDR and CDR2 SFDVKD. The CDR3 is 14 amino acids. The junction had 0 bases not matched to a gene; V was cut back by 0 bases and J by 5 bases. This CDR3 is CATSDLDRDNEQFF. As DNA, the CDR3 is TGTGCCACCAGTGATTTGGACAGGGACAATGAGCAGTTCTTC.

This chain connects TRBV7-6 to TRBJ2-3; TRBD2 agrees at 10 bases. The CDR3 runs to 16 residues. Germline V gene lookup returns CDR1 SGHVS and CDR2 FNYEAQ. V lost 0 bases to trimming and J lost 7 bases; unmatched junction nucleotides: 7. CDR3: CASSLAASGGGYTQYF. Written as DNA, the CDR3 is TGTGCCAGCAGCTTAGCTGCTAGCGGGGGTGGATATACGCAGTATTTT.

The V and J genes are TRBV6-1 and TRBJ1-6; D perhaps matches TRBD1 (5 bases). V lost 2 bases to trimming and J lost 4 bases, with 12 bases between them. CDR1 is MNHNS, CDR2 SASEGT, per germline. This CDR3 is built from 16 residues. The CDR3 nucleotides are TGTGCCAGCAGTGAATGGGGGTTCTCATATAATTCACCCCTCCACTTT. The encoded protein is CASSEWGFSYNSPLHF.

This clonotype showed up just a few times. The chain employs TRBV7-6 and TRBJ2-2; the D is unclear. The germline V and J ends were trimmed by 1 base and 3 bases, with 12 bases remaining between them. Germline assignment: CDR1 SGHVS and CDR2 FNYEAQ. This CDR3 comprises 16 residues. The chain's CDR3 is CASSLDWGGDTGELFF. CDR3 nucleotides: TGTGCCAGCAGCTTAGACTGGGGTGGCGACACCGGGGAGCTGTTTTTT.

The chain combines TRBV7-8 with TRBJ1-2; D possibly corresponds to TRBD1 (5 bases). The CDR3 is 15 residues long. Germline CDR1 reads SGHVS; CDR2 reads FQNEAQ. The germline V and J ends were trimmed by 0 bases and 4 bases, with 12 bases remaining between them. The CDR3 DNA reads as TGTGCCAGCAGCTTAGCGGGGCACAGCAGCTATGGCTACACCTTC. This gives the protein CASSLAGHSSYGYTF.

In its sample, this clonotype was seen a few times. The rearrangement joins TRBV6-2 or TRBV6-3 to TRBJ2-7; 8 positions match TRBD2. V trimming: 5 bases; J trimming: 3 bases; junction bases outside the gene matches: 6. The CDR3 extends over 14 amino acids. Germline V CDR1 and CDR2: MNHEY, SVGEGT. The CDR3 spells CASSGGLAVYEQYV. CDR3 DNA: TGTGCCAGCAGTGGCGGACTAGCCGTCTACGAGCAGTACGTC.

The chain recombines TRBV10-3 with TRBJ1-2; D remains ambiguous. Germline assignment: CDR1 ENHRY and CDR2 SYGVKD. The V end lost 2 bases, the J end lost 1 base, and 5 bases lay between the germline ends. The CDR3 consists of 13 residues. CDR3 amino acids: CAISEAINYGYTF. The CDR3 coding sequence is TGTGCCATCAGTGAGGCGATTAACTATGGCTACACCTTC.

The V and J genes are TRBV7-6 and TRBJ1-6, with 8 nucleotides matching TRBD1. This CDR3 has 15 residues. Per the germline V gene, CDR1 is SGHVS and CDR2 is FNYEAQ. The trim removed 5 bases at V and 7 bases at J, leaving 7 bases unmatched. The CDR3, as DNA: TGTGCCAGCAGCAATCGACAGGGGCCCAATTCACCCCTCCACTTT. Its translation is CASSNRQGPNSPLHF.

This chain links TRBV7-8 with TRBJ1-1, with D uncertain. CDR1 and CDR2 (germline): SGHVS, FQNEAQ. Trimming pared 8 bases from V and 1 base from J, leaving 14 bases between. The CDR3 contains 14 residues. CDR3 sequence reads: CASGSNWGNTEAFF. The CDR3 DNA reads as TGTGCCAGCGGGTCCAATTGGGGGAACACTGAAGCTTTCTTT.

The chain uses TRBV6-5 and TRBJ1-1, with D perhaps TRBD1 (5 bases). The CDR3 runs 12 residues. V was pared by 6 bases and J by 7 bases, with 12 bases between. The germline gives CDR1 MNHEY, CDR2 SVGAGI. The CDR3 DNA follows: TGTGCCAGCAGCCACGACAGAGATGAAGCTTTCTTT. It is translated as CASSHDRDEAFF.

Only a few counts were recorded for this clonotype. The chain carries TRBV19 and TRBJ1-2; no reliable D call. Looked up from germline, CDR1 is LNHDA and CDR2 is SQIVND (reference sequence). The CDR3 runs 12 residues. Between the trimmed V and J ends, which lost 6 bases and 8 bases, there was a span of 13 bases. The CDR3 region has the DNA TGTGCCAGTAGGATCGGAGGTGGGGGCTACACCTTC. This codes for CASRIGGGGYTF.

This clonotype was recorded a few times. This chain uses TRBV6-5 with TRBJ2-1, with 7 bases aligning to TRBD2. V was clipped by 0 bases and J by 6 bases; unmatched bases: 8. Germline loops: CDR1 MNHEY, CDR2 SVGAGI. This CDR3 has 16 amino acids. The CDR3 nucleotides are TGTGCCAGCAGTTACTCGGTGGCAGGGAGGGGCAATGAGCAGTTCTTC. Amino acids: CASSYSVAGRGNEQFF.